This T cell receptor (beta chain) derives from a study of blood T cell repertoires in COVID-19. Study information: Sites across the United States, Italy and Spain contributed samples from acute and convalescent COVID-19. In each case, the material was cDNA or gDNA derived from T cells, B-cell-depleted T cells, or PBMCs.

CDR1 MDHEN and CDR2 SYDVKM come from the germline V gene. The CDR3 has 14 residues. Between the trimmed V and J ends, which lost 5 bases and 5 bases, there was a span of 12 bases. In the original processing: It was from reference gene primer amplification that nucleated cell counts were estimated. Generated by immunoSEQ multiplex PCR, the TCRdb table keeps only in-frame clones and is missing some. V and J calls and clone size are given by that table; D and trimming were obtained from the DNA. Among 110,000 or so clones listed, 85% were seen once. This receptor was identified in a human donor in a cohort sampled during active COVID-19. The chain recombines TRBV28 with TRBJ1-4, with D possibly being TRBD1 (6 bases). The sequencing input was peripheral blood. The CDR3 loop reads CASSQTGQNEKLFF. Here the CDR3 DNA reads TGTGCCAGCAGTCAGACAGGACAAAATGAAAAACTGTTTTTT.